The 3 T cell receptor beta chains in this list originate from one sample, sequenced in a study of OX40 agonist ivuxolimab in advanced cancers. TCRdb keeps only in-frame clones here, not all; method: immunoSEQ multiplex PCR. The sample shows some 57,000 clones, almost 90% of them seen only once. The input for sequencing was CD4+ or CD8+ T cells sorted from blood, taken in a trial of the OX40 agonist ivuxolimab. The receptors were gathered from an adult with an advanced solid tumor such as melanoma, head and neck, liver or kidney cancer.

The V call is TRBV2, the J call TRBJ2-1, with TRBD2 matching over 11 bases. V was pared by 7 bases and J by 4 bases, with 9 bases of the junction left unmatched. The CDR3 runs to 16 residues. From germline, CDR1 is SNHLY and CDR2 FYNNEI. CDR3 protein: CASTSGGTLIYNEQFF. DNA for the CDR3: TGTGCCAGCACTAGCGGGGGGACCTTGATTTACAATGAGCAGTTCTTC.

This chain uses TRBV21-1 with TRBJ1-1. TRBV21-1 constitutes a pseudogene. The CDR3 has 15 residues. Written as DNA, the CDR3 is TGTGCCAGCAGCAAACCACCGGGACGAGAGACTGAAGCTTTCTTT. It codes for CASSKPPGRETEAFF.

The chain uses TRBV27 and TRBJ2-1; 13 bases map to TRBD2. Germline trimming cut 7 bases from V and 0 bases from J; bases unmatched to any gene: 3. This CDR3 spans 16 amino acids. CDR1 and CDR2 from the germline V gene are MNHEY and SMNVEV (reference sequence). The CDR3: CASKLAGGGSYNEQFF. The CDR3 region has the DNA TGTGCCAGCAAACTAGCGGGAGGGGGCTCCTACAATGAGCAGTTCTTC.